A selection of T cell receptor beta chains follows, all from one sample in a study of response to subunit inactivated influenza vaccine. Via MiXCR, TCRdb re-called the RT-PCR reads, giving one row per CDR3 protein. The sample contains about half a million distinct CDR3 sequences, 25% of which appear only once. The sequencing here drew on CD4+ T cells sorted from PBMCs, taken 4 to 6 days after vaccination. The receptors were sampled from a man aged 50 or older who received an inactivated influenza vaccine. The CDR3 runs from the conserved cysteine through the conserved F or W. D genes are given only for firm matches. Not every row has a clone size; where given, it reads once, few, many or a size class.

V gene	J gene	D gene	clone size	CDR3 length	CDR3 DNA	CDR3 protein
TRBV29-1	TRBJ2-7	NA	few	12	TGCAGCGTTGTGGTGGGGACCTACGAGCAGTACTTC	CSVVVGTYEQYF
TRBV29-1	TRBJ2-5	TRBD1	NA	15	TGCAGCGTTGTACACGGGACAGGGGAAGGGGAGACCCAGTACTTC	CSVVHGTGEGETQYF
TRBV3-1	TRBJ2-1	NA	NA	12	TGTGCCAGCAGCCAAACCCACAATGAGCAGTTCTTC	CASSQTHNEQFF
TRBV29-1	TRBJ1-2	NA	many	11	TGCAGCACGCTATGGCGGGATGGCTACACCTTC	CSTLWRDGYTF
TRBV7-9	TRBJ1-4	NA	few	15	TGTGCCAGCAACCTAGGGCGGGAACCGAATGAAAAACTGTTTTTT	CASNLGREPNEKLFF
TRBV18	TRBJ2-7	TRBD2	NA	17	TGTGCCAGCTCACCGCCAAATTCGGGAGGGGGATTTTACGAGCAGTACTTC	CASSPPNSGGGFYEQYF
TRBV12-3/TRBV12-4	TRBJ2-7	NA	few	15	TGTGCCAGCAGTTTAGACCAGTTCACTGTCCACGAGCAGTACTTC	CASSLDQFTVHEQYF
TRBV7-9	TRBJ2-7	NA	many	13	TGTGCCAGCAGCTTAGGGGTTTCCTACGAGCAGTACTTC	CASSLGVSYEQYF
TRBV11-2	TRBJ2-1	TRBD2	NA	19	TGTGCCAGCAGCTTACGGGGACTAGCGGGAGCCAACCGGGGTCCTGAGCAGTTCTTC	CASSLRGLAGANRGPEQFF
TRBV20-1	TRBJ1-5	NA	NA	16	TGCAGTGCTAGAGTTGGAAACTTAAATAGCAATCAGCCCCAGCATTTT	CSARVGNLNSNQPQHF